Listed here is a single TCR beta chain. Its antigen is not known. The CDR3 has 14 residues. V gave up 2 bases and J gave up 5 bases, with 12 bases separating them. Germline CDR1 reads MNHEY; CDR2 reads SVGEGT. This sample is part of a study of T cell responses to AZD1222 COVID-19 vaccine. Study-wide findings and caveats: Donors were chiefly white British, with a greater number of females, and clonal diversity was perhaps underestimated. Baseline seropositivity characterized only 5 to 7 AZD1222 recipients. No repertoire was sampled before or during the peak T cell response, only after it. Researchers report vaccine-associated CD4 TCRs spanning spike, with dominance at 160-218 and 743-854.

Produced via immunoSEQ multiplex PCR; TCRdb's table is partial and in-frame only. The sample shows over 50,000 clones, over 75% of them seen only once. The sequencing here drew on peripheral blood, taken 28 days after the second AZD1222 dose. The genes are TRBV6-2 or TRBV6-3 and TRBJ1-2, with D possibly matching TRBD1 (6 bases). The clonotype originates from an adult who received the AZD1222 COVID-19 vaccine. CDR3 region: CASSYLAGAYGYTF. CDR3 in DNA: TGTGCCAGCAGTTACCTGGCAGGGGCTTATGGCTACACCTTC.